This T cell receptor (beta chain) was sequenced in a study of OX40 agonist ivuxolimab in advanced cancers. The table came from immunoSEQ multiplex PCR; TCRdb's copy has only in-frame clones and leaves some out. The table includes 65,000 to 85,000 clones, 92% detected once. Germline V gene data show CDR1 as SGHTS and CDR2 as YDEGEE. V lost 1 base and J lost 7, with 8 bases in between. The CDR3 consists of 13 residues. The chain links TRBV5-8 to TRBJ2-2; a possible D gene is TRBD1 (5 bases). The sequencing used CD4+ or CD8+ T cells sorted from blood, collected in a trial of the OX40 agonist ivuxolimab. This clonotype originated in an adult with an advanced solid tumor such as melanoma, head and neck, liver or kidney cancer. The CDR3 nucleotides are TGTGCCAGCAGCTTGTCAGGGTTCGGGGAGCTGTTTTTT. It specifies CASSLSGFGELFF.